The 20 T cell receptor beta chains in this list originate from one sample, sequenced in a study of blood T cell repertoires in COVID-19. Here immunoSEQ multiplex PCR was the method, and the copy in TCRdb shows in-frame clones only, minus some. In the table there are 180,000 or so clones, around 89% of which are singletons. The sample taken for sequencing was peripheral blood. The receptors originated from a woman aged 25 to 39 with acute or convalescent COVID-19.

The rearrangement uses TRBV5-1 and TRBJ2-5; 8 bases are a match to TRBD1. J gave up 1 base and V 0 bases, and 2 bases lay outside the gene matches. From germline, CDR1 is SGHRS and CDR2 YFSETQ. This CDR3 contains 15 residues. The CDR3 DNA reads TGCGCCAGCAGCTTGGTGGGGACAGGCCAAGAGACCCAGTACTTC. Protein sequence: CASSLVGTGQETQYF.

This clone was seen a few times. This chain connects TRBV5-4 to TRBJ1-2, with 9 positions matching TRBD1. CDR3 length: 14 amino acids. After removal of 4 bases from V and 4 bases from J, the junction contained 5 bases not matched to a gene. Germline values: CDR1 SGHNT, CDR2 YYREEE (reference sequence). The CDR3 bases are TGTGCCAGCAGCCTCACGGGACAGGGCTATGGCTACACCTTC. The encoded protein is CASSLTGQGYGYTF.

The chain has TRBV13 and TRBJ2-7, with 7 bases that match TRBD1. Losses at the gene ends were 5 bases for V and 4 bases for J; bases not matched to a gene: 11. Germline CDR1 PRHDT, CDR2 FYEKMQ (reference sequence). This CDR3 region has 15 residues. CDR3 nucleotides: TGTGCCAGCAGCCCACGACAGGGTTTGGGATACGAGCAGTACTTC. Protein: CASSPRQGLGYEQYF.

This clone appeared a single time. The CDR3 is CASSRKVGTGPTGELFF. CDR3 DNA: TGTGCCAGCAGCCGTAAAGTAGGGACAGGACCGACCGGGGAGCTGTTTTTT. This chain uses TRBV11-2 with TRBJ2-2; TRBD1 agrees at 8 bases. V lost 5 bases, J lost 5 bases, and 13 bases stayed unmatched. This CDR3 comprises 17 residues. Germline V gives CDR1 SGHAT, CDR2 FQNNGV.

The rearrangement uses TRBV9 and TRBJ2-6; TRBD2 is a possible D gene (6 bases). V lost 1 base and J 0 bases, leaving 11 bases between the germline ends. Germline V gives CDR1 SGDLS, CDR2 YYNGEE. There are 17 residues in the CDR3. CDR3 coding DNA: TGTGCCAGCAGCGTATCGACTAGTCTCTCTGGGGCCAACGTCCTGACTTTC. It codes for CASSVSTSLSGANVLTF.

The CDR3 region is CASSADTIYGYTF. The CDR3 DNA sequence: TGTGCCAGCAGCGCGGACACTATCTATGGCTACACCTTC. The genes are TRBV9 and TRBJ1-2; weak D call: TRBD1 (5 bases). This CDR3 comprises 13 residues. Looked up from germline, CDR1 is SGDLS and CDR2 is YYNGEE. V shed 3 bases and J shed 4 bases, with 10 bases lying between them.

The J gene is TRBJ2-5, the V gene TRBV19; D not resolved. This CDR3 contains 14 residues. Trimming shortened V by 1 base and J by 2 bases, and 8 bases separated the two germline ends. Germline V gene data show CDR1 as LNHDA and CDR2 as SQIVND (reference sequence). The CDR3 bases are TGTGCCAGTAGTATAGTCGTATCTCAAGAGACCCAGTACTTC. It encodes CASSIVVSQETQYF.

The CDR3: CASSSGQGEKLFF. The CDR3 region has the DNA TGTGCCAGCAGCTCCGGACAGGGAGAAAAACTGTTTTTT. The V and J genes are TRBV7-9 and TRBJ1-4, with 8 nucleotides matching TRBD1. The V gene end was trimmed by 4 bases and the J gene end by 8 bases; junction bases not matched to a gene: 3. There are 13 residues in the CDR3. Germline CDR1 is SEHNR and CDR2 is FQNEAQ (reference sequence).

Of note for this clone: The CDR3 end shows no conserved phenylalanine or tryptophan, and so a read error is likely. Because the CDR3's place on the DNA is in doubt, the DNA is left out and the CDR3 is given as listed by TCRdb. The chain carries TRBV2 and TRBJ2-3; the table's TRBD2 call for D was not verified on the DNA. The CDR3 comprises 11 residues, both ends counted. Germline assignment: CDR1 SNHLY and CDR2 FYNNEI. CDR3 region: CASSERLAGGL.

The chain recombines TRBV28 with TRBJ2-7; possibly TRBD1 for D (5 bases). The CDR3 loop spans 17 amino acids. Trimming left V 1 base short and J 3 bases short, with 19 bases between. The germline V gene has CDR1 MDHEN and CDR2 SYDVKM. CDR3 nucleotides: TGTGCCAGCAGTTTATCCGGCCTCTTAACAGGAAACTACGAGCAGTACTTC. Protein: CASSLSGLLTGNYEQYF.

The CDR3 sequence: CASSWWGGTGELFF. The DNA for the CDR3 is TGTGCCAGTAGTTGGTGGGGCGGCACCGGGGAGCTGTTTTTT. The V call is TRBV19, the J call TRBJ2-2; tentative D call: TRBD1 (5 bases). Germline V gives CDR1 LNHDA, CDR2 SQIVND (reference sequence). V lost 5 bases, J lost 4 bases, and 11 bases lay in between. The CDR3 has 14 residues. Combining the CDR3 with reference TRBV19 and TRBJ2-2 gives the whole variable domain DGGITQSPKYLFRKEGQNVTLSCEQNLNHDAMYWYRQDPGQGLRLIYYSQIVNDFQKGDIAEGYSVSREKKESFPLTVTSAQKNPTAFYLCASSWWGGTGELFFGEGSRLTVL.

CDR3: CASSNRGGYEQYF. The CDR3 coding sequence is TGTGCCAGCAGTAACCGGGGGGGATACGAGCAGTACTTC. The chain links TRBV27 to TRBJ2-7, with TRBD2 matching 8 bases. Germline V gene sequence: CDR1 MNHEY, CDR2 SMNVEV (reference sequence). Losses at the gene ends were 5 bases for V and 4 bases for J; bases not matched to a gene: 4. The CDR3 spans 13 residues.

A few counts support this clone. The rearrangement joins TRBV19 to TRBJ2-1; TRBD2 matches at 8 bases. V dropped 1 base and J dropped 2; count of bases not matched to a gene: 4. The germline V gene has CDR1 LNHDA and CDR2 SQIVND (reference sequence). CDR3 length: 16 amino acids. In DNA form, the CDR3 reads TGTGCCAGTAGTATAGTTGGGACTAGAACCTACAATGAGCAGTTCTTC. As protein: CASSIVGTRTYNEQFF.

This chain uses TRBV2 with TRBJ2-7; D unresolved. The ends were cut back, 7 bases at V and 1 base at J, with 11 bases in the middle. CDR3 length: 13 amino acids. From germline, CDR1 is SNHLY and CDR2 FYNNEI. CDR3 protein: CASNTAESYEQYF. CDR3 sequence (DNA): TGTGCCAGCAATACAGCAGAGTCCTACGAGCAGTACTTC.

The chain uses TRBV7-9 and TRBJ2-1; 7 positions agree with TRBD2. Germline-derived CDR1 and CDR2 are SEHNR and FQNEAQ (reference sequence). CDR3 size: 16 residues. V lost 0 bases to trimming and J lost 2 bases; unmatched junction nucleotides: 4. The CDR3 loop is CASSLALAGAYNEQFF. DNA of the CDR3: TGTGCCAGCAGCTTAGCGTTAGCGGGTGCCTACAATGAGCAGTTCTTC.

V is TRBV12-3 or TRBV12-4 and J is TRBJ1-1; the match to TRBD1 covers 9 bases. V trimming: 7 bases; J trimming: 6 bases; junction bases outside the gene matches: 6. CDR3 length: 13 residues. The chain's CDR3 is CASTRQGGAEAFF. The CDR3 DNA follows: TGTGCCAGCACGCGACAGGGGGGCGCTGAAGCTTTCTTT.

Comments on this clone: At one of its ends the junction is not consistent with the germline gene, which may arise from a read error. The chain has TRBV29-1 and TRBJ2-3; D might be TRBD2 (5 bases). The CDR3 totals 13 residues. Germline V lookup: CDR1 SQVTM, CDR2 ANQGSEA. CDR3 coding DNA: TGCAGCGTTACTAGATTGGGCACGGATACGCAGTATTTT. Its protein is CSVTRLGTDTQYF.

This clone was picked up a small number of times. V gene TRBV7-9 combines with J gene TRBJ2-3; maybe TRBD2 (5 bases). CDR1 and CDR2 (germline): SEHNR, FQNEAQ (reference sequence). The ends were cut back, 3 bases at V and 4 bases at J, with 8 bases in the middle. The CDR3 is made up of 13 amino acids. CDR3 DNA sequence: TGTGCCAGCAGCTTCCGGGGAGCAGATACGCAGTATTTT. It is translated as CASSFRGADTQYF.

As DNA, the CDR3 is TGTGCCAGCAAGTTCCTAGCGGGAGATGATACGCAGTATTTT. Translated, it gives CASKFLAGDDTQYF. The V gene is TRBV3-1 (or the pseudogene TRBV3-2), the J gene TRBJ2-3; 10 bases align to TRBD2. Germline V gene sequence: CDR1 LGHDT, CDR2 YNNKEL (reference sequence). This CDR3 contains 14 residues. J lost 6 bases, V lost 7 bases, and 7 bases had no gene match.

The V gene is TRBV28, the J gene TRBJ2-5; D is unresolved. CDR1 and CDR2 from the germline V gene are MDHEN and SYDVKM. V was trimmed by 10 bases and J by 3 bases, leaving 6 bases between them. This CDR3 is 10 amino acids long. This chain's CDR3 is CATSKETQYF. CDR3 nucleotide sequence: TGTGCCACCTCTAAAGAGACCCAGTACTTC.